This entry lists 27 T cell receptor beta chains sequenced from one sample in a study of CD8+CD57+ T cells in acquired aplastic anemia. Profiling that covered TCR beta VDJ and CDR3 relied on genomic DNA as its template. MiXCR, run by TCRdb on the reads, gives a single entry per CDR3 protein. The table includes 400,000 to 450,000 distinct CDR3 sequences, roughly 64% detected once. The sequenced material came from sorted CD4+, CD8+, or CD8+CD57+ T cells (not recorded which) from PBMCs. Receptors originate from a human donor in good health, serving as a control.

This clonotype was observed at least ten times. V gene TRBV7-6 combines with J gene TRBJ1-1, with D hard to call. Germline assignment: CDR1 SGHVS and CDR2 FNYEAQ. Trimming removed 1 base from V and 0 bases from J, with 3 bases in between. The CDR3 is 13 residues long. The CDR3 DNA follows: TGTGCCAGCAGCTTAGACTTGAACACTGAAGCTTTCTTT. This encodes CASSLDLNTEAFF.

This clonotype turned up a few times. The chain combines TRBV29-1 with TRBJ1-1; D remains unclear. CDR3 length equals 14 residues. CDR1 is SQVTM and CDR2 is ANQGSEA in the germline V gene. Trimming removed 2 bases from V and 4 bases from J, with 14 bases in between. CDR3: CSVETSPEGTEAFF. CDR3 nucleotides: TGCAGCGTTGAAACATCCCCTGAGGGCACTGAAGCTTTCTTT.

In DNA, the CDR3 is TGCAGTGCTAGCAGCTTAGGGACTCCTCAGGGGACCCAGTACTTC. Translation: CSASSLGTPQGTQYF. The chain employs TRBV20-1 and TRBJ2-5; tentative D call: TRBD2 (6 bases). V lost 3 bases to trimming and J lost 7 bases, with 21 bases between them. The CDR3 length is 15 residues. Germline V gene data show CDR1 as DFQATT and CDR2 as SNEGSKA (reference sequence).

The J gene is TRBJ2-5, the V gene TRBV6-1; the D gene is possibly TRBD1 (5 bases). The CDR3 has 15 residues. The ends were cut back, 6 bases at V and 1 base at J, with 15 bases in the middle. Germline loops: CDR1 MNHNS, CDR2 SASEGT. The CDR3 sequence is CASSVAPGPQETQYF. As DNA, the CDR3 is TGTGCCAGCAGCGTAGCTCCAGGGCCCCAAGAGACCCAGTACTTC.

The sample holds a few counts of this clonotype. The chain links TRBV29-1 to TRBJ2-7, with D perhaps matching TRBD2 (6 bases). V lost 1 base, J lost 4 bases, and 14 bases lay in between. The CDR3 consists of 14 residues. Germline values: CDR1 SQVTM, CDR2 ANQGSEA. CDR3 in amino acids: CSVEAGDTEYEQYF. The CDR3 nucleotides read TGCAGCGTTGAAGCGGGGGATACGGAGTACGAGCAGTACTTC.

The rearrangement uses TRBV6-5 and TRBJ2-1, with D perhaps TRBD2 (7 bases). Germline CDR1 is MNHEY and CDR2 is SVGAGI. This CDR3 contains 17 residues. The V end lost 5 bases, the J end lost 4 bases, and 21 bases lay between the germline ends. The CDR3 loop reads CASSGLLGGAHYNEQFF. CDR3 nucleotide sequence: TGTGCCAGCAGTGGATTACTTGGGGGGGCCCATTACAATGAGCAGTTCTTC.

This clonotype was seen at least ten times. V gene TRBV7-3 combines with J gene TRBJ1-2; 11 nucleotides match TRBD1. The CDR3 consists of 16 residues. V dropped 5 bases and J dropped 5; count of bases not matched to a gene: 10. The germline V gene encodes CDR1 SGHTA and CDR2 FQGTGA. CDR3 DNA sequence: TGTGCCAGCAGCCCCCGAGGACAGGGGGCGAGGTATGGCTACACCTTC. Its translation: CASSPRGQGARYGYTF.

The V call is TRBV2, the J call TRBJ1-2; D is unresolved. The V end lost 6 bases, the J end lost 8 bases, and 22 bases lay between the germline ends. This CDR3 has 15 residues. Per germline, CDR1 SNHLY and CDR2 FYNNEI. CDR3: CASSLTICATEGYTF. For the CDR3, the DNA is TGTGCCAGCAGCTTGACGATATGCGCTACGGAGGGCTACACCTTC. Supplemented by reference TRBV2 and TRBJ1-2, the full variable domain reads EPEVTQTPSHQVTQMGQEVILRCVPISNHLYFYWYRQILGQKVEFLVSFYNNEISEKSEIFDDQFSVERPDGSNFTLKIRSTKLEDSAMYFCASSLTICATEGYTFGSGTRLTVV.

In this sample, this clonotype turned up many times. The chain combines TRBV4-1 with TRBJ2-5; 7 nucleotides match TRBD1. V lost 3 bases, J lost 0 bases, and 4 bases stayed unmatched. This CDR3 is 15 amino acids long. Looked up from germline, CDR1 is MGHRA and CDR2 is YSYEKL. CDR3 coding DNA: TGCGCCAGCAGCCATGAACAGGGGTACCAAGAGACCCAGTACTTC. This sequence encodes CASSHEQGYQETQYF.

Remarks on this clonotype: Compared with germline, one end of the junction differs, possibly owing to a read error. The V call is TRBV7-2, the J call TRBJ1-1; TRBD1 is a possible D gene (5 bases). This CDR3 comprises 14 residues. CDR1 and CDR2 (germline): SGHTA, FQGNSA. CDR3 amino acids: CASSLAGGNSGANF. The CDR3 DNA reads TGTGCCAGCAGCTTAGCGGGGGGGAACTCTGGGGCCAACTTT.

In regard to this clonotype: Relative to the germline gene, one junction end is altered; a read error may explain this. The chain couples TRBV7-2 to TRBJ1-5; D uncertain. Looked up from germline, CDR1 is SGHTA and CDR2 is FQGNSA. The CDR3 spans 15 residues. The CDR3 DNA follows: TGTGCCAGCAGCCTAGCTGGTGGTACTAATCCGCAGCATCATTTT. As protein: CASSLAGGTNPQHHF.

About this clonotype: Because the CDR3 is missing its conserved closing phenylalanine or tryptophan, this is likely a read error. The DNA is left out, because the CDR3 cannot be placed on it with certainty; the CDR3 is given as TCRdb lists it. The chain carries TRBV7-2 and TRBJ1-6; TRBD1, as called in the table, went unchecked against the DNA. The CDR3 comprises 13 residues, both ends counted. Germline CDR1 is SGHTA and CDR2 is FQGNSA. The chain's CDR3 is CASSPDGTGYSKD.

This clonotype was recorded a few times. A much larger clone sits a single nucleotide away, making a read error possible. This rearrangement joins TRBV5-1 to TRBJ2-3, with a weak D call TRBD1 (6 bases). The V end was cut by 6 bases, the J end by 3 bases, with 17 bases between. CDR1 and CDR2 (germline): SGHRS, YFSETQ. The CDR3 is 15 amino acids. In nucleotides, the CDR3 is TGCGCCAGCACCCCTAGCAGGGGCGTGACAGATACGCAGTATTTT. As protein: CASTPSRGVTDTQYF.

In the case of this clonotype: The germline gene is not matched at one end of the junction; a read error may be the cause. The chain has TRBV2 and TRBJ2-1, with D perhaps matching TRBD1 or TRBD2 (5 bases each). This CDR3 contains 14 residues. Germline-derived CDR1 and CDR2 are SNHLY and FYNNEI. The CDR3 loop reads CASSARPGTDEQSF. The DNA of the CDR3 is TGTGCCAGCAGCGCGCGGCCGGGGACGGATGAGCAGTCCTTC.

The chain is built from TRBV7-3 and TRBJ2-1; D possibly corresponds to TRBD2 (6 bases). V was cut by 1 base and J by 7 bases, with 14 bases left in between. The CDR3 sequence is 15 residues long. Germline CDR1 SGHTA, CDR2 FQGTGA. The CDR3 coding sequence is TGTGCCAGCAGCTTAATTCGCGGGGTTGAGAATGAGCAGTTCTTC. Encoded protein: CASSLIRGVENEQFF. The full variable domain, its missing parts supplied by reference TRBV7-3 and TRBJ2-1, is GAGVSQTPSNKVTEKGKYVELRCDPISGHTALYWYRQSLGQGPEFLIYFQGTGAADDSGLPNDRFFAVRPEGSVSTLKIQRTERGDSAVYLCASSLIRGVENEQFFGPGTRLTVL.

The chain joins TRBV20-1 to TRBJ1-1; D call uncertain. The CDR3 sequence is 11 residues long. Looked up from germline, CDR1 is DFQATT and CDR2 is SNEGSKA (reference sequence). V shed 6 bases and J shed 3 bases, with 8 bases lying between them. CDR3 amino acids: CSASSDTEAFF. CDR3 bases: TGCAGTGCCTCTTCGGACACTGAAGCTTTCTTT.

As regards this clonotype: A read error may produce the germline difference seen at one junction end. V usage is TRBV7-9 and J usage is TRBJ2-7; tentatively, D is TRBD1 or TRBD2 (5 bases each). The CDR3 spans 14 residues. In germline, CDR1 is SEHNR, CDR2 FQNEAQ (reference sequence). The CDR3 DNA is TGTGCCAGCAGCCTCGTCCCCGGGGCCCTGGTTTTTGGATTC. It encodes CASSLVPGALVFGF.

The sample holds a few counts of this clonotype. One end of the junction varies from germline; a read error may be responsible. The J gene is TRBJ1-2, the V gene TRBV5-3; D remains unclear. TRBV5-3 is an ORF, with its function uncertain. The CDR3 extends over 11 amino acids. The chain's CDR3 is CASSLQDGYTF. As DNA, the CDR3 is TGTGCCAGCAGCTTGCAGGACGGTTACACCTTC.

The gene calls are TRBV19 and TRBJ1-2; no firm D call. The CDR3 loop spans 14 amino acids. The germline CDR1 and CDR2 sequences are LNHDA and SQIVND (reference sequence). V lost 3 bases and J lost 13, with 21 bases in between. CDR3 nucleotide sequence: TGTGCCAGTAGTATCCACTCCGACTACTTTCTCTCCACCTTC. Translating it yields CASSIHSDYFLSTF. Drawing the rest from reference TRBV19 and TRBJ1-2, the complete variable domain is DGGITQSPKYLFRKEGQNVTLSCEQNLNHDAMYWYRQDPGQGLRLIYYSQIVNDFQKGDIAEGYSVSREKKESFPLTVTSAQKNPTAFYLCASSIHSDYFLSTFGSGTRLTVV.

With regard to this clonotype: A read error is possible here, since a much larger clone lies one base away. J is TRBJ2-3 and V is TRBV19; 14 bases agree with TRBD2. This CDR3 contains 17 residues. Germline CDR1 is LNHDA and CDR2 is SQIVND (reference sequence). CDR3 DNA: TGTGCCAGCTCACCCCAGACTAGCGGGGGGGCCTCAGATTCGCAGTATTTT. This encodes CASSPQTSGGASDSQYF.

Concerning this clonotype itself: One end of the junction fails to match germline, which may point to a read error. The CDR3 loop is CASSSGTRGYLHAF. CDR3 coding DNA: TGTGCCAGCAGCAGCGGCACGCGGGGCTACCTCCACGCCTTC. This chain uses TRBV7-7 with TRBJ1-2, with a tentative D call TRBD1 (5 bases). This CDR3 has 14 residues. The germline V gene has CDR1 SSHAT and CDR2 FNYEAQ (reference sequence). Using reference TRBV7-7 and TRBJ1-2 for the parts outside the CDR3, the full variable domain is GAGVSQSPRYKVTKRGQDVTLRCDPISSHATLYWYQQALGQGPEFLTYFNYEAQPDKSGLPSDRFSAERPEGSISTLTIQRTEQRDSAMYRCASSSGTRGYLHAFGSGTRLTVV.

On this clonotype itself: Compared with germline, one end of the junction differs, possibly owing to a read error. CDR3 protein: CASSPGRGMDEEHF. The DNA of the CDR3 is TGTGCCAGCAGCCCCGGCAGGGGGATGGATGAGGAGCACTTC. The gene calls are TRBV7-9 and TRBJ2-1; TRBD1 matches 7 bases. The CDR3 consists of 14 residues. Germline V gene data show CDR1 as SEHNR and CDR2 as FQNEAQ (reference sequence).

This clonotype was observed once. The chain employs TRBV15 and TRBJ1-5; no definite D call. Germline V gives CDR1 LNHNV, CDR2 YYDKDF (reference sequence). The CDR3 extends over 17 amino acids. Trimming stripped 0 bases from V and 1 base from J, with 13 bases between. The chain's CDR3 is CATSRDQGDTSNQPQHF. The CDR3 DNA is TGTGCCACCAGCAGAGATCAAGGTGACACCAGCAATCAGCCCCAGCATTTT.

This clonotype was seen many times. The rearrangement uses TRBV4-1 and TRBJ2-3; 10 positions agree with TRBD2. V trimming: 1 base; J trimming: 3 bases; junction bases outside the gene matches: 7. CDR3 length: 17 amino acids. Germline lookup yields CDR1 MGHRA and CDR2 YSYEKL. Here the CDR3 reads CASSQVFSGGETDTQYF. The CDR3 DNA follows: TGCGCCAGCAGCCAAGTTTTCAGCGGGGGGGAGACAGATACGCAGTATTTT.

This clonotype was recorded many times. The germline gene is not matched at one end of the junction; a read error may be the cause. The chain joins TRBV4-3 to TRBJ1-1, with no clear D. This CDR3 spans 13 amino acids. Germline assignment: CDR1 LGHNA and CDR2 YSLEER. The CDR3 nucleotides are TGTGCCAGCAGCCAAGATTTGAACACTGAAGCTTTCTTT. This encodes CASSQDLNTEAFF.

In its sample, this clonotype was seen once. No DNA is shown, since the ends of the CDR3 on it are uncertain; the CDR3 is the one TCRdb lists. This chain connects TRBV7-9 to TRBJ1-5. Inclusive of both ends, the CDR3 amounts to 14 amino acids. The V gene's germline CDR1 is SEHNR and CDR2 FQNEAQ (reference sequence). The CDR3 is CASSLGNCTLHFGF.

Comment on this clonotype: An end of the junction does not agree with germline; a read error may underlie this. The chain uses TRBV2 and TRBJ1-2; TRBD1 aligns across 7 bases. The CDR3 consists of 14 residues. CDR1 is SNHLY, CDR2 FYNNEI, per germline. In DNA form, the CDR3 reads TGTGCCAGCAAGGGGGCGGTGGCTACCGAGCAGTACTTCTTC. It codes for CASKGAVATEQYFF.